The clone carrying this T cell receptor (beta chain) is a singleton in its sample. A read error may explain this, as a much larger clone is one base away. This entry is derived from a study of blood T cells in healthy people across ages. Study details: Per every two T cells, about one barcoded beta molecule was captured by template switching.

Using a J-beta primer mix together with a sample-barcoded 5' primer, a second PCR was run for roughly 7 to 12 cycles. TCRdb used MiXCR to reprocess the 5' RACE reads, holding one entry per CDR3 protein. The sample holds some 790,000 distinct CDR3 sequences, 29% seen once. Sequencing was carried out using blood. The receptor comes from an elderly woman in good health.

CDR3 nucleotides: TGTGCCAGCTCACCATGGGACGGTGGCACAGATACGCAGTATTTT. This sequence encodes CASSPWDGGTDTQYF. The V gene is TRBV18, the J gene TRBJ2-3; TRBD1 or TRBD2 may be the D gene (5 bases each). The CDR3 totals 15 residues. Per germline, CDR1 KGHSH and CDR2 LQKENI. Trimming removed 2 bases at V and 1 base at J, with 10 bases between.